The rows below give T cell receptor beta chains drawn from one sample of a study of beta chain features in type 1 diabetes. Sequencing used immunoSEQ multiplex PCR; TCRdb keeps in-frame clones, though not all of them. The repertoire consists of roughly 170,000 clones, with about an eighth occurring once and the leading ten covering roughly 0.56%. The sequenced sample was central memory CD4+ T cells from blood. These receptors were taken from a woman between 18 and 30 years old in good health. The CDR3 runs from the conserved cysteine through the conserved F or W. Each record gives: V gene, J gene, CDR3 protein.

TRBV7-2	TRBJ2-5	CASSLGLAEQETQYF
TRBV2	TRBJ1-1	CASRLKGQFGEAFF
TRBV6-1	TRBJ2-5	CASSWRQQETQYF
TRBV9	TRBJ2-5	CASSPRPNRETQYF
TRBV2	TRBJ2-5	CASTRGGMETQYF
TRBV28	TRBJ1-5	CASSGGSRSQHF
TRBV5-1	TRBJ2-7	CASKDQGAYEQYF
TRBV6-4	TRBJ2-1	CASSGSVAGNNEQFF
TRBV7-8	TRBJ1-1	CASSSGTGGNTEAFF
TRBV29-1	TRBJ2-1	CSVERGSGNEQFF
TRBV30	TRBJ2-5	CAGLLGGGETQYF
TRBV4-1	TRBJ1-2	CASRLVGGNYGYTF
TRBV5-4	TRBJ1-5	CASSRDNQPQHF
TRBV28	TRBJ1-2	CASIPPSGTGGYGYTF
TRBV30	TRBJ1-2	CAWSVWALRPANYGYTF
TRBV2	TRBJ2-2	CASRSGTANTGELFF
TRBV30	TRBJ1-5	CAWSAGTGYNQPQHF
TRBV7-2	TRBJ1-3	CASRIDRGLGNTIYF